Presented here are 5 T cell receptor beta chains from one specimen sequenced in a study of technical replicates of blood from a handful of donors. Only in-frame clones appear in the TCRdb table, and some are missing; sequencing was by immunoSEQ multiplex PCR. The table records about 61,000 clones, around 97% of them present only once. The sequenced sample consisted of T cells isolated from PBMCs. The receptors were gathered from a human donor in good health.

The chain couples TRBV19 to TRBJ1-2; D call uncertain. Germline loops: CDR1 LNHDA, CDR2 SQIVND (reference sequence). Between the trimmed V and J ends, which lost 6 bases and 2 bases, there was a span of 13 bases. The CDR3 runs 14 residues. The CDR3 protein is CASRRQHLNYGYTF. The CDR3 DNA follows: TGTGCCAGTAGGAGGCAACACTTAAACTATGGCTACACCTTC.

J is TRBJ2-3 and V is TRBV12-5; unclear D gene. The germline V gene has CDR1 LGHNT and CDR2 FRNRAP. The length of the CDR3 is 11 residues. The V end lost 4 bases, the J end lost 5 bases, and 4 bases lay between the germline ends. CDR3 protein: CASGSIDTQYF. CDR3 nucleotides: TGTGCTAGTGGTTCCATAGATACGCAGTATTTT.

The J gene is TRBJ1-5, the V gene TRBV4-1, with TRBD1 matching 7 bases. Germline V lookup: CDR1 MGHRA, CDR2 YSYEKL. V trimming: 1 base; J trimming: 7 bases; junction bases outside the gene matches: 7. This CDR3 region has 15 residues. The chain's CDR3 is CASSQVDRERQPQHF. CDR3 DNA: TGCGCCAGCAGCCAAGTAGACAGGGAAAGACAGCCCCAGCATTTT.

V usage is TRBV6-5 and J usage is TRBJ2-3; 9 bases agree with TRBD2. This CDR3 comprises 14 residues. V lost 5 bases and J lost 5; bases outside the gene matches: 5. The V gene's germline CDR1 is MNHEY and CDR2 SVGAGI. CDR3: CASSLAGNRDTQYF. CDR3 bases: TGTGCCAGCAGTCTAGCGGGGAATCGAGATACGCAGTATTTT.

The CDR3 loop is CASSEGTGAFYEQYF. In DNA, the CDR3 is TGTGCCAGCAGTGAAGGGACAGGGGCTTTCTACGAGCAGTACTTC. The chain combines TRBV6-4 with TRBJ2-7, with 10 bases lining up with TRBD1. Losses at the gene ends were 3 bases for V and 3 bases for J; bases not matched to a gene: 5. CDR1 and CDR2 from the germline V gene are MRHNA and SNTAGT. The CDR3 runs 15 residues.